This TCR beta chain came from a study of T cells and copy number aberrations in small-cell lung cancer. Study findings and constraints: A small sample size limited this study; results need validation.

Germline lookup yields CDR1 SGHVS and CDR2 FQNEAQ. The CDR3 loop spans 13 amino acids. V gave up 1 base and J gave up 2 bases, with 5 bases separating them. No donor received chemotherapy or radiotherapy before surgery, nor immunotherapy before or after it. Donors were all either smokers or heavy second-hand smokers. This clone was observed a handful of times. Its antigen is unknown. This table comes from immunoSEQ multiplex PCR, and its TCRdb copy is limited to in-frame clones, with some not included. The sample records fewer than 8,500 clones, 65% to 85% being singletons. The chain couples TRBV7-8 to TRBJ1-1; no firm D call. The sample consisted of normal tissue next to the tumor. The origin of this receptor is a woman in her sixties or seventies with small cell lung cancer. Some clones in this sample may be carry-over from other donors' samples. The CDR3 region is CASSLGANTEAFF. The CDR3 nucleotides read TGTGCCAGCAGCTTAGGAGCAAACACTGAAGCTTTCTTT.